The T cell receptor beta chain described here comes from a study of circulating CD8 cells and anti-PD-1 response in melanoma (dated by TCRdb to 2020 to 2022). Background on the whole study: Nivolumab was administered to patients intravenously at 3 mg/kg every 2 weeks. The TCR repertoire analysis was performed on approximately 11 melanoma patients, comprising 7 non-responders and 4 responders. Patients with complete or partial responses were classified as responders; those with stable or progressive disease (RECIST v1.1) as non-responders. PD-1 on on-treatment samples was detected using a biotinylated anti-human IgG4 antibody. Of the roughly 13 patients in the melanoma cohort, anti-PD-1 was received as first-line therapy by seven patients, and prior targeted therapy or immunotherapy had been received by six patients.

General findings and caveats noted by the study authors: The authors pointed out that the cohort included both treatment-naive and previously treated patients, and that this mix could influence the results. Since no tumor material could be accessed, the researchers instead assessed tumor reactivity using peptide assays on expanded sorted subsets. The published TCR repertoire comparisons relied only on baseline and M1 samples from a small cohort that had few responders. The highest diversity was observed in the DNEG repertoire, similar and higher clonality was shown by the PD-1 and DPOS repertoires, and the lowest diversity was found in the TIGIT repertoires. Experiments were generally performed without replicates because of limited material. Repertoires were largely private between subsets, with under 8% of TRB clonotypes shared at M1; sharing was highest between DPOS and TIGIT.

Sequencing was carried out with a NextSeq 500. TCR libraries were prepared from approximately 15 ng of total RNA with the QIAseq Immune Repertoire RNA Library Kit, Human TCR Panel. Sequencing of the TCR libraries was done on an Illumina NextSeq with a Mid Output V2 kit and asymmetric 261x41 paired-end reads. Each TCR library was diluted to about 4.4 nM, pooled, denatured and loaded at approximately 0.99 pM. In the authors' own workflow: TCR FASTQ files were processed in the QIAGEN GeneGlobe Data Analysis Center, and downstream analysis was performed in R 3.5.2. Clonality was computed as one minus Shannon entropy normalized by the log of the number of unique productive sequences. For each subset, Fisher exact tests at 5% FDR were used to find TRA or TRB clonotypes whose abundance differed between baseline and M1. Differentially abundant clonotypes were categorized as emerging, expanding, contracting or non-expanding/contracting. Morisita's overlap index was used to measure how much repertoires overlapped between patients. Using fastp trimming at Q25 and MiXCR clonotype assembly, TCRdb reanalyzed the public sequencing data and kept in-frame beta chains. Here each entry gathers all rows of one CDR3 protein and keeps the most common genes and DNA. In this record, the V and J calls reflect TCRdb's handling and not the investigators' own analysis. The sample table records hundreds of distinct CDR3 sequences; 7.1% of these occur just once. About 46% of the sample is taken by the ten largest.

The germline ends are 16 bases apart after V is trimmed by 5 bases and J by 5 bases. There are 15 amino acids in the CDR3, from cysteine to phenylalanine inclusive. The CDR3 DNA has 45 bases and is translated from base 1. As encoded in the germline V gene, CDR1 is MGHRA while CDR2 is YSYEKL. This clonotype is labeled medium-sized (0.01 to 0.1%). Its antigen is not yet known. Base qualities are not provided; no much larger clone lies one nucleotide away. A BD FACSAria II cell sorter was used to sort four subsets, defined by PD-1 and/or TIGIT, from live CD3+CD8+TCRalphabeta+ cells. To characterize relevance to anti-PD-1 therapy response, circulating CD8 T cells were sorted into four subsets based on PD-1 and TIGIT expression. Both TCR alpha and TCR beta chains were sequenced from each sorted CD8 T-cell subset. Peripheral blood was collected at three points: before the first anti-PD-1 injection, after two injections and after four injections. PBMCs were immediately isolated by Ficoll gradient centrifugation. Until use, PBMCs were cryopreserved in liquid nitrogen in RPMI containing approximately 20% FCS and approximately 10% DMSO. Thawed PBMCs were stained with a viability dye and antibodies against CD3, CD8alpha, TCRalphabeta, PD-1 and TIGIT. The RNeasy Kit was used to extract total RNA, and all samples came in with a RIN above 7.

The chain links TRBV4-1 with TRBJ2-1; the D region possibly corresponds to TRBD1 (5 bases align). This clonotype was sampled from a human donor with melanoma. Sequenced material: CD8+ T cells from PBMCs, taken at baseline or after one month of anti-PD-1 therapy (not recorded which). The sequence in DNA is TGCGCCAGCAGCTACGACAGTCAGCCTGACAATGAGCAGTTCTTC. It encodes CASSYDSQPDNEQFF.